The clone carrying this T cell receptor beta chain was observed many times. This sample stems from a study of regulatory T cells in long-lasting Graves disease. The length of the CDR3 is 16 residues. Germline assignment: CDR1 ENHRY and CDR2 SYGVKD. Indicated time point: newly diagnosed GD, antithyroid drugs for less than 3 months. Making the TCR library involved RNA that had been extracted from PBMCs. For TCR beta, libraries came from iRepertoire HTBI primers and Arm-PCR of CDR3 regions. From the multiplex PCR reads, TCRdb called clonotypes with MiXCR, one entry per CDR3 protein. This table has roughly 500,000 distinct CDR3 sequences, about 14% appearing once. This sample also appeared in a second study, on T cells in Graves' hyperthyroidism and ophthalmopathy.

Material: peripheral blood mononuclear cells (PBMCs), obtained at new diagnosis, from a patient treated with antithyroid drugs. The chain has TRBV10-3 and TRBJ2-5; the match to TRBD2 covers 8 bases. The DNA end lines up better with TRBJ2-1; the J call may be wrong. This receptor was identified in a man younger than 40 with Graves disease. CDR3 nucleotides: TGTGCCATCAGTGAGCCAGGACTAGCCCGGTACAATGAGCAGTTCTTC. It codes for CAISEPGLARYNEQFF.